Shown below are 15 T cell receptor beta chains from a single sample sequenced in a study of blood T cell repertoires in COVID-19. Profiled with immunoSEQ multiplex PCR; TCRdb holds only in-frame clones, not every one. The sample shows about 280,000 clones, over 75% of them seen only once. Input material: peripheral blood. These TCRs come from a man aged 18 to 29 with active or convalescent COVID-19.

This clone was detected once. The chain combines TRBV19 with TRBJ1-4, with a tentative D call TRBD1 (5 bases). The CDR3 covers 15 residues. Trimming cost V 5 bases and J 8 bases, with 18 bases left between them. From germline, CDR1 is LNHDA and CDR2 SQIVND (reference sequence). The CDR3: CASSPPPGRNEKLFF. The CDR3 DNA follows: TGTGCCAGTAGTCCTCCCCCAGGGAGGAACGAAAAACTGTTTTTT.

This clone showed up just once. J is TRBJ1-1 and V is TRBV11-2; TRBD1 matches 8 bases. CDR1 and CDR2 (germline): SGHAT, FQNNGV. J lost 3 bases, V lost 1 base, and 7 bases had no gene match. The CDR3 contains 16 residues. The CDR3 here is CASSLVVPGGHTEAFF. The CDR3 DNA sequence: TGTGCCAGCAGCTTAGTGGTCCCAGGGGGCCACACTGAAGCTTTCTTT.

The chain links TRBV11-2 to TRBJ2-7, with D unclear. Germline V gene sequence: CDR1 SGHAT, CDR2 FQNNGV. V gave up 5 bases and J gave up 4 bases, with 6 bases separating them. This CDR3 contains 11 residues. As DNA, the CDR3 is TGTGCCAGCAGCCCTCCTTACGAGCAGTACTTC. It translates to CASSPPYEQYF.

A note on this clone: This could be a read error, since a much larger clone is one nucleotide away. CDR3 sequence reads: CASSPSGGYQETQYF. CDR3 nucleotide sequence: TGTGCCAGCAGCCCTAGCGGGGGGTACCAAGAGACCCAGTACTTC. The gene calls are TRBV3-1 (or the pseudogene TRBV3-2) and TRBJ2-5; the match to TRBD2 covers 11 bases. The CDR3 totals 15 residues. The V and J ends lost 4 bases and 0 bases, in that order; junction bases with no gene match: 1. Germline values: CDR1 LGHDT, CDR2 YNNKEL (reference sequence).

J is TRBJ2-5 and V is TRBV6-2 or TRBV6-3, with 7 bases lining up with TRBD1. The germline CDR1 and CDR2 sequences are MNHEY and SVGEGT. With V trimmed by 5 bases and J by 5 bases, 11 bases remained unmatched. This CDR3 comprises 15 residues. DNA for the CDR3: TGTGCCAGCAGTACCCGATCAGGGGGTCACGAGACCCAGTACTTC. As protein: CASSTRSGGHETQYF.

V and J are TRBV3-1 (or the pseudogene TRBV3-2) and TRBJ2-2, with 9 positions matching TRBD2. V dropped 3 bases and J dropped 8; count of bases not matched to a gene: 10. From germline, CDR1 is LGHDT and CDR2 YNNKEL (reference sequence). This CDR3 is built from 16 residues. CDR3 protein: CASSHRLAGISGELFF. In DNA, the CDR3 is TGTGCCAGCAGCCACAGGCTAGCGGGGATTTCTGGGGAGCTGTTTTTT.

V is TRBV10-3 and J is TRBJ1-2; tentatively, D is TRBD1 (5 bases). Germline CDR1 and CDR2: ENHRY and SYGVKD. This CDR3 contains 13 residues. With 2 bases removed from V and 4 bases from J, the gap between germline ends came to 8 bases. CDR3 sequence: CAISEAGVYGYTF. CDR3 in DNA: TGTGCCATCAGTGAGGCGGGGGTCTATGGCTACACCTTC.

The CDR3 sequence: CASSEAESGWTNEKLFF. CDR3 nucleotide sequence: TGTGCCAGCAGTGAAGCGGAGTCGGGGTGGACTAATGAAAAACTGTTTTTT. V is TRBV2 and J is TRBJ1-4; D unresolved. This CDR3 is built from 17 residues. The germline CDR1 and CDR2 sequences are SNHLY and FYNNEI. V dropped 0 bases and J dropped 2 bases, with 13 bases sitting between them. The full variable domain, completed using reference TRBV2 and TRBJ1-4, is EPEVTQTPSHQVTQMGQEVILRCVPISNHLYFYWYRQILGQKVEFLVSFYNNEISEKSEIFDDQFSVERPDGSNFTLKIRSTKLEDSAMYFCASSEAESGWTNEKLFFGSGTQLSVL.

V gene TRBV13 combines with J gene TRBJ2-5, with TRBD1 matching over 8 bases. This CDR3 is 15 amino acids long. Per germline, CDR1 PRHDT and CDR2 FYEKMQ (reference sequence). Trimming cost V 5 bases and J 5 bases; bases outside gene matches: 10. The CDR3 sequence: CASSRDRQALETQYF. CDR3 DNA sequence: TGTGCCAGCAGCCGGGACAGGCAGGCGCTGGAGACCCAGTACTTC.

The chain joins TRBV3-1 (or the pseudogene TRBV3-2) to TRBJ1-2; D call uncertain. The CDR3 runs to 14 residues. Trimming left V 4 bases short and J 1 base short, with 10 bases between. Germline CDR1 LGHDT, CDR2 YNNKEL (reference sequence). The CDR3, as DNA: TGTGCCAGCAGCCTCGTTGCAGTTAACTATGGCTACACCTTC. Translation gives CASSLVAVNYGYTF.

The count of this clone is one. The chain uses TRBV5-6 and TRBJ2-5, with D perhaps matching TRBD1 (6 bases). Germline V gene sequence: CDR1 SGHDT, CDR2 YYEEEE. The CDR3 extends over 13 amino acids. Deletions cut 2 bases from V and 9 bases from J, with 14 bases between. The CDR3 spells CASSFGQTRAQYF. The DNA of the CDR3 is TGTGCCAGCAGCTTTGGACAGACACGGGCCCAGTACTTC.

The rearrangement joins TRBV27 to TRBJ1-6; 8 bases agree with TRBD1. The V gene end was trimmed by 2 bases and the J gene end by 2 bases; junction bases not matched to a gene: 2. Germline loops: CDR1 MNHEY, CDR2 SMNVEV (reference sequence). This CDR3 comprises 16 residues. CDR3 in amino acids: CASSLDRGTYNSPLHF. The CDR3 bases are TGTGCCAGCAGTTTAGACAGGGGCACCTATAATTCACCCCTCCACTTT.

In DNA, the CDR3 is TGCGCCAGCAGCCATCCCGCGGGACAGGGAAACACAGATACGCAGTATTTT. Protein: CASSHPAGQGNTDTQYF. The chain links TRBV5-1 to TRBJ2-3; 9 bases are a match to TRBD1. V lost 4 bases, J lost 2 bases, and 11 bases stayed unmatched. Per the germline V gene, CDR1 is SGHRS and CDR2 is YFSETQ. This CDR3 has 17 amino acids.

The rearrangement uses TRBV2 and TRBJ1-2; TRBD1 aligns across 8 bases. The CDR3 spans 13 residues. In germline, CDR1 is SNHLY, CDR2 FYNNEI. The ends lost 7 bases at V and 7 bases at J; junction bases unmatched: 8. The CDR3: CASNKDREIGYTF. CDR3 nucleotide sequence: TGTGCCAGCAATAAGGACAGGGAAATTGGCTACACCTTC.

This sequence joins TRBV10-2 and TRBJ1-1; a weak D match, TRBD1 (5 bases). The CDR3 consists of 13 residues. Trimming shortened V by 7 bases and J by 0 bases, and 9 bases separated the two germline ends. CDR1 WSHSY and CDR2 SAAADI come from the germline V gene. The CDR3 DNA reads as TGCGCCAGCACCGGGGGAATGAACACTGAAGCTTTCTTT. It specifies CASTGGMNTEAFF.